These 5 T cell receptor beta chains originate from one sample sequenced in a study of identical twins. TCRdb recomputed calls from the 5' RACE reads with MiXCR, one row per CDR3 protein. The sample comprises under 900,000 distinct CDR3 sequences, 15% to 20% of which are singletons, and around 12% rests with the top ten. Separately, the same data were catalogued under a study of T cells expressing NK-cell markers.

The sequencing sample was made of PBMCs. The receptors stem from a woman aged 18-29 years in good health.

The J gene is TRBJ2-6, the V gene TRBV5-1, with TRBD2 as a possible D gene (7 bases). The CDR3 is 17 amino acids. Germline CDR1 reads SGHRS; CDR2 reads YFSETQ. Deletions cut 2 bases from V and 2 bases from J, with 14 bases between. The CDR3: CASSFWGGGTGANVLTF. The CDR3 DNA reads TGCGCCAGCAGCTTTTGGGGAGGGGGTACTGGGGCCAACGTCCTGACTTTC.

This clonotype was counted between two and nine times. The chain employs TRBV12-3 or TRBV12-4 and TRBJ2-3; the D gene is possibly TRBD2 (5 bases). CDR3 length: 14 residues. V gave up 7 bases and J gave up 2 bases, with 13 bases separating them. CDR3 sequence reads: CASTKMRVTDTQYF. In DNA, the CDR3 is TGTGCCAGCACCAAAATGAGGGTCACAGATACGCAGTATTTT.

The chain uses TRBV2 and TRBJ2-5, with TRBD2 matching 9 bases. CDR3 length equals 15 residues. CDR1 and CDR2 (germline): SNHLY, FYNNEI. Unmatched junction bases numbered 9, after V lost 7 bases and J lost 3 bases. The CDR3 sequence is CASKIGGGAEETQYF. The CDR3 DNA sequence: TGTGCCAGCAAAATCGGCGGGGGGGCCGAAGAGACCCAGTACTTC.

V usage is TRBV30 and J usage is TRBJ1-2; tentatively, D is TRBD1 (5 bases). The CDR3 loop spans 17 amino acids. The germline V gene has CDR1 GTSNPN and CDR2 SVGIG (reference sequence). V was clipped by 3 bases and J by 8 bases, with 28 bases between them. The DNA of the CDR3 is TGTGCCTGGAGCGCATTTACAGCAAGGACAATTGTGCGGGGCTACACCTTC. This translates into CAWSAFTARTIVRGYTF.

The rearrangement links TRBV29-1 to TRBJ2-3; 9 nucleotides align to TRBD1. V shed 7 bases, J shed 0 bases, and the junction held 2 bases outside the gene matches. In germline, CDR1 is SQVTM, CDR2 ANQGSEA. The CDR3 sequence is 13 residues long. The CDR3 spells CSGDRASTDTQYF. The DNA of the CDR3 is TGCAGCGGGGACAGGGCGAGCACAGATACGCAGTATTTT.